Below, 27 T cell receptor beta chains from the same sample are listed, as sequenced in a study of blood T cell repertoires in COVID-19 (dated by TCRdb to 2020 to 2022). Library construction relied on the immunoSEQ multiplex PCR assay. Sourced from immuneACCESS, this table was stored by TCRdb with only in-frame sequences that have V and J called. A share of the clones is absent; for the studies checked, an unresolved V gene accounts for under half, and the remainder has no known explanation. This sample gives under 300,000 clones in total; more than 75% of them show up just once. Of the sample, around 2% is held by the ten largest clones. Sequenced: PBMCs or T cells enriched from blood (not recorded which). The receptors here all came from an older woman in a cohort exposed to, infected with or recovered from COVID-19 (not recorded which).

The CDR3 DNA follows: TGTGCCAGCAGCTTTGGGGCCTTGAGGGGGCTGGGGAACACTGAAGCTTTCTTT. Encoded protein: CASSFGALRGLGNTEAFF. The chain joins TRBV5-5 to TRBJ1-1, with 7 bases identical to TRBD1. Germline V lookup: CDR1 SGHKS, CDR2 YYEKEE (reference sequence). After removal of 2 bases from V and 1 base from J, the junction contained 14 bases not matched to a gene. The CDR3 extends over 18 amino acids. Based on the CDR3 plus reference TRBV5-5 and TRBJ1-1, the full variable domain is DAGVTQSPTHLIKTRGQQVTLRCSPISGHKSVSWYQQVLGQGPQFIFQYYEKEERGRGNFPDRFSARQFPNYSSELNVNALLLGDSALYLCASSFGALRGLGNTEAFFGQGTRLTVV.

This clone was found once. This chain joins TRBV29-1 and TRBJ1-1; D is unresolved. Trimming pared 0 bases from V and 1 base from J, leaving 6 bases between. Germline assignment: CDR1 SQVTM and CDR2 ANQGSEA. The CDR3 has 13 residues. The CDR3, as DNA: TGCAGCGTTGAAGATCACGGGAACACTGAAGCTTTCTTT. This encodes CSVEDHGNTEAFF.

V is TRBV7-2 and J is TRBJ2-3; a weak D match, TRBD2 (5 bases). CDR3 length: 15 residues. The V and J ends lost 5 bases and 7 bases respectively, with 19 bases between them. Germline values: CDR1 SGHTA, CDR2 FQGNSA. The CDR3 protein is CASSPRSGPGNTQYF. The CDR3 DNA is TGTGCCAGCAGCCCCCGCAGCGGCCCGGGAAATACGCAGTATTTT. Using reference TRBV7-2 and TRBJ2-3 for the parts outside the CDR3, the full variable domain is GAGVSQSPSNKVTEKGKDVELRCDPISGHTALYWYRQSLGQGLEFLIYFQGNSAPDKSGLPSDRFSAERTGGSVSTLTIQRTQQEDSAVYLCASSPRSGPGNTQYFGPGTRLTVL.

The chain uses TRBV6-5 and TRBJ2-7, with 11 bases fitting TRBD1. The CDR3 has 14 amino acids. V trimming: 8 bases; J trimming: 1 base; junction bases outside the gene matches: 4. CDR1 is MNHEY and CDR2 is SVGAGI in the germline V gene. The CDR3 loop is CASRGQGASYEQYF. CDR3 coding DNA: TGTGCCAGCCGAGGACAGGGGGCGTCCTACGAGCAGTACTTC.

The table lists this clone with a count of one. This rearrangement joins TRBV6-5 to TRBJ2-1; possibly TRBD1 for D (5 bases). The CDR3 length is 13 residues. Germline V CDR1 and CDR2: MNHEY, SVGAGI. V lost 5 bases and J lost 6, with 11 bases in between. This CDR3 is CASSPPQGNEQFF. The CDR3 DNA reads TGTGCCAGCAGTCCCCCCCAGGGCAATGAGCAGTTCTTC.

This clone showed up just a few times. The chain couples TRBV5-1 to TRBJ2-7; 8 positions match TRBD2. Per germline, CDR1 SGHRS and CDR2 YFSETQ. V lost 1 base, J lost 5 bases, and 8 bases stayed unmatched. The CDR3 has 15 amino acids. In DNA, the CDR3 is TGCGCCAGCAGCTTGATGAGCGGGAGTTGGAACGAGCAGTACTTC. This sequence encodes CASSLMSGSWNEQYF.

This clone was counted once. The genes are TRBV6-4 and TRBJ2-5; 7 bases are shared with TRBD1. The CDR3 consists of 16 residues. The J segment lost 3 bases and the V segment lost 2 bases, leaving 9 bases of the junction unmatched. Germline V lookup: CDR1 MRHNA, CDR2 SNTAGT. CDR3 sequence reads: CASSDPRDSNKETQYF. As DNA, the CDR3 is TGTGCCAGCAGTGACCCAAGGGACAGTAACAAAGAGACCCAGTACTTC.

The genes are TRBV10-3 and TRBJ1-2, with TRBD1 identical over 10 bases. Trimming removed 7 bases from V and 8 bases from J; junction bases left unmatched: 19. The CDR3 consists of 17 residues. Germline V gives CDR1 ENHRY, CDR2 SYGVKD. The CDR3 sequence is CAITSTGGAQARRGYTF. DNA for the CDR3: TGTGCCATCACTTCGACAGGGGGCGCGCAGGCCCGGAGGGGCTACACCTTC.

The J gene is TRBJ1-1, the V gene TRBV27; TRBD1 matches 7 bases. The CDR3 runs 18 residues. Germline V gives CDR1 MNHEY, CDR2 SMNVEV (reference sequence). The J segment lost 0 bases and the V segment lost 1 base, leaving 11 bases of the junction unmatched. The CDR3 is CASSLWATGKVMNTEAFF. In DNA, the CDR3 is TGTGCCAGCAGTTTATGGGCGACAGGGAAAGTCATGAACACTGAAGCTTTCTTT.

This clone was seen only once. The CDR3 DNA follows: TGTGCCAGCAGCGAGGGGGGGAAGGGTTATTTGGAGTATTTT. Residues: CASSEGGKGYLEYF. The J gene is TRBJ2-3, the V gene TRBV9, with D perhaps matching TRBD2 (7 bases). Trimming removed 3 bases from V and 13 bases from J, with 21 bases in between. The CDR3 totals 14 residues. The germline V gene encodes CDR1 SGDLS and CDR2 YYNGEE.

This clone was recorded once. The chain is built from TRBV28 and TRBJ1-6; D uncertain. V lost 1 base and J lost 6, with 7 bases in between. This CDR3 has 14 amino acids. CDR1 and CDR2 from the germline V gene are MDHEN and SYDVKM. CDR3 in amino acids: CASSLYGFNSPLHF. The CDR3 DNA is TGTGCCAGCAGTTTATACGGTTTTAATTCACCCCTCCACTTT.

A remark on this clone: The junction shows a germline mismatch at one end, possibly a read error. This sequence joins TRBV7-7 and TRBJ2-1, with D possibly TRBD1 on 5 matching bases. The CDR3 length is 13 residues. Germline lookup yields CDR1 SSHAT and CDR2 FNYEAQ (reference sequence). DNA of the CDR3: TGTGCTAGCAGCCCTAACACAGGTCACGAGCAGTTCTTC. Amino acid sequence: CASSPNTGHEQFF.

V is TRBV27 and J is TRBJ2-5, with 12 bases identical to TRBD2. With V trimmed by 0 bases and J by 5 bases, 16 bases remained unmatched. The CDR3 is 20 amino acids. CDR1 MNHEY and CDR2 SMNVEV come from the germline V gene (reference sequence). CDR3 nucleotides: TGTGCCAGCAGTTTATCCGGGACAAAGAGACTAGCGGGAGTTAAGGAGACCCAGTACTTC. Translated: CASSLSGTKRLAGVKETQYF.

The chain links TRBV5-1 to TRBJ2-1, with unresolved D. The CDR3 covers 14 residues. Germline-derived CDR1 and CDR2 are SGHRS and YFSETQ. The V and J ends lost 0 bases and 10 bases respectively, with 14 bases between them. The CDR3 bases are TGCGCCAGCAGCTTGGACTCCCTCATGAGCGAGCAGTTCTTC. As protein: CASSLDSLMSEQFF.

V usage is TRBV19 and J usage is TRBJ2-1, with 13 bases identical to TRBD2. The CDR3 covers 14 residues. The V and J ends lost 9 bases and 9 bases, in that order; junction bases with no gene match: 8. Germline-derived CDR1 and CDR2 are LNHDA and SQIVND (reference sequence). In DNA, the CDR3 is TGTGCCAGCGGGACTAGCGGGAATCTGATTGAGCAGTTCTTC. Its protein product is CASGTSGNLIEQFF.

The rearrangement joins TRBV6-5 to TRBJ1-1; D is ambiguous. The V and J ends lost 3 bases and 5 bases respectively, with 13 bases between them. The CDR3 is 14 residues long. CDR1 MNHEY and CDR2 SVGAGI come from the germline V gene. CDR3: CASSYSPTQTEAFF. The CDR3 DNA sequence: TGTGCCAGCAGTTATAGTCCGACTCAGACTGAAGCTTTCTTT.

The chain employs TRBV6-5 and TRBJ1-2; tentatively, D is TRBD1 (6 bases). CDR1 is MNHEY, CDR2 SVGAGI, per germline. The CDR3 loop spans 15 amino acids. V shed 8 bases and J shed 4 bases, with 20 bases lying between them. CDR3 sequence reads: CASLSGGAGTYGYTF. The CDR3 DNA reads TGTGCCAGCCTCTCGGGGGGCGCGGGAACCTATGGCTACACCTTC.

This clone came up a few times. The chain is built from TRBV9 and TRBJ1-2; D remains ambiguous. CDR3 size: 15 residues. V lost 0 bases, J lost 7 bases, and 16 bases lay in between. Looked up from germline, CDR1 is SGDLS and CDR2 is YYNGEE. The CDR3 coding sequence is TGTGCCAGCAGCGTAGAGATGGAGGGCGGAGGTGGCTACACCTTC. The encoded protein is CASSVEMEGGGGYTF.

The chain recombines TRBV3-1 (or the pseudogene TRBV3-2) with TRBJ2-7; tentatively, D is TRBD2 (6 bases). Trimming removed 1 base from V and 7 bases from J, with 14 bases in between. The CDR3 sequence is 14 residues long. Germline-derived CDR1 and CDR2 are LGHDT and YNNKEL (reference sequence). The CDR3 DNA follows: TGTGCCAGCAGCCAAGGAAGGGCCGGGGGTGAGCAGTACTTC. Translated, it gives CASSQGRAGGEQYF.

This chain connects TRBV7-9 to TRBJ1-4; D is possibly TRBD1 (5 bases). The CDR3 runs to 15 residues. V lost 5 bases and J 6 bases, leaving 16 bases between the germline ends. Germline-derived CDR1 and CDR2 are SEHNR and FQNEAQ (reference sequence). The CDR3 bases are TGTGCCAGCAGCCTACTATCGACAGTCCATGAAAAACTGTTTTTT. Its translation is CASSLLSTVHEKLFF.

The chain uses TRBV30 and TRBJ1-2; 8 bases are a match to TRBD1. The V segment lost 5 bases and the J segment 7 bases; nucleotides outside the gene matches: 12. CDR1 is GTSNPN, CDR2 SVGIG, per germline (reference sequence). CDR3 size: 14 residues. The CDR3 coding sequence is TGTGCCTGGCTTACAGGGGGAGGTTGGGGTGGCTACACCTTC. Residues: CAWLTGGGWGGYTF. Variable domain in full (rest from reference TRBV30 and TRBJ1-2): SQTIHQWPATLVQPVGSPLSLECTVEGTSNPNLYWYRQAAGRGLQLLFYSVGIGQISSEVPQNLSASRPQDRQFILSSKKLLLSDSGFYLCAWLTGGGWGGYTFGSGTRLTVV.

V gene TRBV6-5 combines with J gene TRBJ2-1; 10 bases line up with TRBD2. Germline V CDR1 and CDR2: MNHEY, SVGAGI. CDR3 length equals 15 residues. J was trimmed by 3 bases and V by 2 bases; bases with no gene match: 1. The CDR3: CASSYRLAGYNEQFF. CDR3 nucleotide sequence: TGTGCCAGCAGTTACAGACTAGCGGGCTACAATGAGCAGTTCTTC.

This rearrangement joins TRBV7-9 to TRBJ2-5, with TRBD2 matching over 11 bases. Germline V CDR1 and CDR2: SEHNR, FQNEAQ (reference sequence). With V trimmed by 3 bases and J by 4 bases, 13 bases remained unmatched. CDR3 size: 18 residues. The CDR3 sequence is CASSFGTSGSAGIETQYF. In DNA, the CDR3 is TGTGCCAGCAGCTTCGGGACTAGCGGCTCGGCGGGGATAGAGACCCAGTACTTC.

Here the CDR3 reads CASSKGQGRMNTEAFF. DNA of the CDR3: TGTGCCAGTAGTAAGGGACAGGGCCGCATGAACACTGAAGCTTTCTTT. The chain recombines TRBV19 with TRBJ1-1; 9 bases match TRBD1. Germline CDR1 and CDR2: LNHDA and SQIVND (reference sequence). The V gene end was trimmed by 4 bases and the J gene end by 0 bases; junction bases not matched to a gene: 6. The CDR3 extends over 16 amino acids.

The chain recombines TRBV7-8 with TRBJ2-5, with 9 bases aligning to TRBD1. The germline V gene has CDR1 SGHVS and CDR2 FQNEAQ. CDR3 size: 15 residues. With 2 bases clipped from V and 6 bases from J, the junction kept 7 bases outside the gene matches. The CDR3 DNA sequence: TGTGCCAGCAGCTTACTCGGACAGGGGAGGAAGACCCAGTACTTC. Protein sequence: CASSLLGQGRKTQYF.

The rearrangement links TRBV6-1 to TRBJ2-7; 12 nucleotides match TRBD2. The CDR3 has 18 residues. The V gene's germline CDR1 is MNHNS and CDR2 SASEGT. V was pared by 3 bases and J by 2 bases, with 11 bases of the junction left unmatched. The CDR3 loop reads CASSERTSGATITYEQYF. CDR3 bases: TGTGCCAGCAGTGAGAGGACTAGCGGGGCTACCATAACCTACGAGCAGTACTTC.

This clone was observed a single time. The chain combines TRBV6-6 with TRBJ1-5; TRBD1 matches at 10 bases. V lost 7 bases and J lost 6; bases outside the gene matches: 6. CDR3 length: 14 amino acids. The germline gives CDR1 MNHNY, CDR2 SVGAGI (reference sequence). This CDR3 reads CASTRGQGSQPQHF. In DNA, the CDR3 is TGTGCCAGCACCCGGGGACAGGGGAGTCAGCCCCAGCATTTT.